Shown below are 21 T cell receptor beta chains from a single sample sequenced in a study of blood T cell repertoires in COVID-19. Assay used: immunoSEQ multiplex PCR; TCRdb lists only in-frame clones, some missing. The data show approximately 140,000 clones, more than 75% seen once. Sequencing was performed on peripheral blood. These receptors originate from a human donor with acute or convalescent COVID-19. The donor label of this sample is uncertain.

This chain connects TRBV18 to TRBJ1-4; D may be TRBD1 (6 bases). Trimming cost V 4 bases and J 4 bases, with 10 bases left between them. CDR1 and CDR2 from the germline V gene are KGHSH and LQKENI. This CDR3 spans 14 amino acids. CDR3 loop: CASSRDKGNEKLFF. In nucleotides, the CDR3 is TGTGCCAGCTCACGGGACAAGGGTAATGAAAAACTGTTTTTT.

This clone was observed once. The chain joins TRBV25-1 to TRBJ2-2, with D maybe TRBD1 (5 bases). CDR3 length equals 13 residues. CDR1 is MGHDK, CDR2 SYGVNS, per germline. Trimming pared 6 bases from V and 4 bases from J, leaving 9 bases between. In nucleotides, the CDR3 is TGTGCCAGCAGGGGGCTCGGCACCGGGGAGCTGTTTTTT. It specifies CASRGLGTGELFF.

This clone was picked up one time. V usage is TRBV3-1 (or the pseudogene TRBV3-2) and J usage is TRBJ2-3, with 7 bases identical to TRBD2. Germline CDR1 reads LGHDT; CDR2 reads YNNKEL (reference sequence). This CDR3 is 17 amino acids long. V dropped 6 bases and J dropped 0; count of bases not matched to a gene: 12. The CDR3 DNA reads TGTGCCAGCAGTGGCGGGGTGGTTAGCGGGAGCACAGATACGCAGTATTTT. Translation: CASSGGVVSGSTDTQYF.

The genes are TRBV7-9 and TRBJ1-6; 10 positions agree with TRBD1. Germline V gene lookup returns CDR1 SEHNR and CDR2 FQNEAQ (reference sequence). The CDR3 extends over 14 amino acids. V gave up 4 bases and J gave up 12 bases; unmatched junction bases: 6. CDR3 region: CASSSDRGVVPLHF. The CDR3 bases are TGTGCCAGCAGCTCGGACAGGGGGGTAGTACCCCTCCACTTT.

The chain carries TRBV20-1 and TRBJ1-2; a weak D match, TRBD1 (5 bases). The CDR3 runs 15 residues. Trimming took 3 bases from V and 0 from J, leaving 14 bases between them. Germline CDR1 is DFQATT and CDR2 is SNEGSKA (reference sequence). This CDR3 is CSASRGGVPNYGYTF. Written as DNA, the CDR3 is TGCAGTGCTAGTAGGGGAGGGGTCCCTAACTATGGCTACACCTTC.

The gene calls are TRBV5-1 and TRBJ1-3; 7 nucleotides agree with TRBD1. CDR1 and CDR2 (germline): SGHRS, YFSETQ. There are 16 residues in the CDR3. Trimming took 4 bases from V and 0 from J; bases not matched to a gene: 7. The CDR3 DNA sequence: TGCGCCAGCAGCCTAAGGACAGGCAGCTCTGGAAACACCATATATTTT. Translated: CASSLRTGSSGNTIYF.

This clone has a single count. The rearrangement joins TRBV10-1 to TRBJ2-3; 7 nucleotides align to TRBD1. Trimming removed 3 bases from V and 8 bases from J; junction bases left unmatched: 5. In germline, CDR1 is WNHNN, CDR2 SYGVQD (reference sequence). The CDR3 is 13 amino acids. The CDR3 coding sequence is TGCGCCAGCAGTGATGGGTACAGGGGTACGCAGTATTTT. It is translated as CASSDGYRGTQYF.

The chain links TRBV15 to TRBJ1-2, with 10 bases aligning to TRBD1. The CDR3 sequence is 13 residues long. J gave up 7 bases and V 5 bases, and 4 bases lay outside the gene matches. Per germline, CDR1 LNHNV and CDR2 YYDKDF (reference sequence). The CDR3 is CATSPTGGVGYTF. The DNA of the CDR3 is TGTGCCACCAGCCCGACAGGGGGCGTTGGCTACACCTTC.

V and J are TRBV5-8 and TRBJ1-5, with D perhaps matching TRBD1 (5 bases). Trimming left V 1 base short and J 0 bases short, with 11 bases between. CDR3 length: 16 amino acids. CDR1 SGHTS and CDR2 YDEGEE come from the germline V gene. The CDR3 DNA reads TGTGCCAGCAGCTTGTGGGCAGGGAATAGCAATCAGCCCCAGCATTTT. Its translation: CASSLWAGNSNQPQHF.

The J gene is TRBJ2-1, the V gene TRBV5-1, with TRBD2 identical over 14 bases. The CDR3 loop spans 16 amino acids. Germline V lookup: CDR1 SGHRS, CDR2 YFSETQ. Trimming cost V 4 bases and J 5 bases; bases outside gene matches: 5. CDR3 region: CASSRGTSGGHNEQFF. The CDR3 nucleotides are TGCGCCAGCAGCAGGGGGACTAGCGGGGGCCACAATGAGCAGTTCTTC.

The chain couples TRBV6-5 to TRBJ2-1, with a tentative D call TRBD2 (7 bases). Germline V gives CDR1 MNHEY, CDR2 SVGAGI. V lost 8 bases and J lost 9, with 20 bases in between. This CDR3 contains 14 residues. The chain's CDR3 is CASHSAGAGAEQFF. CDR3 nucleotides: TGTGCCAGCCACTCCGCCGGGGCGGGGGCTGAGCAGTTCTTC.

The chain joins TRBV9 to TRBJ2-7; 16 bases match TRBD2. CDR1 is SGDLS, CDR2 YYNGEE, per germline. With V trimmed by 5 bases and J by 13 bases, 12 bases remained unmatched. CDR3 length equals 15 residues. The CDR3 is CASSRSGTSGGAQYF. In DNA, the CDR3 is TGTGCCAGCAGTCGTTCCGGGACTAGCGGGGGGGCACAATACTTC.

The chain uses TRBV6-5 and TRBJ1-1; 11 nucleotides line up with TRBD1. CDR1 MNHEY and CDR2 SVGAGI come from the germline V gene. The CDR3 contains 16 residues. The junction had 7 bases not matched to a gene; V was cut back by 2 bases and J by 5 bases. The CDR3, as DNA: TGTGCCAGCAGTTACCACGGGACAGGGGGGAATACTGAAGCTTTCTTT. Protein: CASSYHGTGGNTEAFF.

This chain uses TRBV18 with TRBJ2-3, with a weak D call TRBD2 (6 bases). Trimming took off 3 bases at V and 1 base at J, with 14 bases between the two ends. The CDR3 length is 16 residues. In germline, CDR1 is KGHSH, CDR2 LQKENI. The CDR3 DNA reads as TGTGCCAGCTCACCCAAGAGGTGGGGGGGCACAGATACGCAGTATTTT. Translating gives CASSPKRWGGTDTQYF.

This chain links TRBV3-1 (or the pseudogene TRBV3-2) with TRBJ1-6; possibly TRBD1 for D (6 bases). The germline CDR1 and CDR2 sequences are LGHDT and YNNKEL (reference sequence). CDR3 length: 14 amino acids. V lost 5 bases, J lost 11 bases, and 16 bases lay in between. CDR3 bases: TGTGCCAGCAGCGTACAGGGTTTCGGTACACCCCTCCACTTT. Protein: CASSVQGFGTPLHF.

The chain carries TRBV12-3 or TRBV12-4 and TRBJ1-2, with D perhaps matching TRBD1 (6 bases). Trimming removed 7 bases at V and 2 bases at J, with 11 bases between. CDR3 length: 13 residues. The CDR3 bases are TGTGCCAGCACCCTTAGGGGGAACTATGGCTACACCTTC. Translated: CASTLRGNYGYTF.

As regards this clone: In the same sample, other DNA sequences code for this CDR3. V gene TRBV6-5 combines with J gene TRBJ1-1; D remains unclear. This CDR3 region has 13 residues. CDR1 is MNHEY, CDR2 SVGAGI, per germline. V lost 6 bases and J lost 1, with 9 bases in between. The CDR3 sequence is CASRRTGNTEAFF. DNA for the CDR3: TGTGCCAGCAGGAGGACTGGGAACACTGAAGCTTTCTTT.

The rearrangement joins TRBV7-2 to TRBJ2-5, with 7 positions matching TRBD1. Germline assignment: CDR1 SGHTA and CDR2 FQGNSA. With V trimmed by 3 bases and J by 3 bases, 7 bases remained unmatched. The CDR3 covers 15 residues. The CDR3 DNA reads as TGTGCCAGCAGCTTTTCCGGGACAGTAGAAGAGACCCAGTACTTC. It codes for CASSFSGTVEETQYF.

This clone was observed a handful of times. The chain links TRBV11-2 to TRBJ1-4, with D possibly matching TRBD1 (5 bases). Germline lookup yields CDR1 SGHAT and CDR2 FQNNGV. Deletions cut 3 bases from V and 5 bases from J, with 13 bases between. CDR3 length equals 15 residues. The CDR3 DNA sequence: TGTGCCAGCAGCTTCCGCGGGACGGAGAATGAAAAACTGTTTTTT. Its protein product is CASSFRGTENEKLFF.

The chain recombines TRBV19 with TRBJ1-2, with 10 bases identical to TRBD1. Germline assignment: CDR1 LNHDA and CDR2 SQIVND (reference sequence). CDR3 size: 16 residues. J gave up 2 bases and V 5 bases, and 8 bases lay outside the gene matches. The CDR3 here is CASSPRTGGVNYGYTF. The CDR3 DNA sequence: TGTGCCAGTAGTCCTCGGACAGGGGGGGTAAACTATGGCTACACCTTC.

V usage is TRBV11-2 and J usage is TRBJ1-1; D remains unclear. Trimming removed 2 bases at V and 0 bases at J, with 10 bases between. The CDR3 contains 15 residues. Germline CDR1 reads SGHAT; CDR2 reads FQNNGV. The CDR3 DNA is TGTGCCAGCAGCTTAAGTGGCAACCTGAACACTGAAGCTTTCTTT. The encoded protein is CASSLSGNLNTEAFF.